Following are 23 T cell receptor beta chains from one sample sequenced in a study of Ad26.COV2.S vaccination and SARS-CoV-2 variants. Treatment given: roughly 20 received Ad26.COV2.S at low or high dose, single or two shots; 5 received placebo; per-sample allocation not given. Sampling happened 63 days after the first vaccine or placebo injection. This table comes from immunoSEQ multiplex PCR, and its TCRdb copy is limited to in-frame clones, with some not included. The top ten clones hold approximately 1.7% of a sample with about 390,000 clones, over 80% of them seen once. This sample comprised peripheral blood, obtained in a trial of Ad26.COV2.S vaccine versus placebo. The receptor set was obtained from a person aged 18-65 years who received the Ad26.COV2.S COVID-19 vaccine or a placebo.

The chain employs TRBV19 and TRBJ1-5; D is ambiguous. The CDR3 is made up of 16 amino acids. The V gene's germline CDR1 is LNHDA and CDR2 SQIVND (reference sequence). V was pared by 7 bases and J by 2 bases, with 18 bases between. CDR3 nucleotides: TGTGCCAGTACCACAATGGCCATATCCCGCAATCAGCCCCAGCATTTT. Translation: CASTTMAISRNQPQHF.

This chain uses TRBV7-6 with TRBJ1-5; 8 positions match TRBD1. Per germline, CDR1 SGHVS and CDR2 FNYEAQ. V lost 5 bases to trimming and J lost 1 base; unmatched junction nucleotides: 13. This CDR3 has 18 amino acids. In DNA, the CDR3 is TGTGCCAGCAGCCGCCGGTATGCAGGGGGCTGGAGCAATCAGCCCCAGCATTTT. This gives the protein CASSRRYAGGWSNQPQHF. The full variable domain, its missing parts supplied by reference TRBV7-6 and TRBJ1-5, is GAGVSQSPRYKVTKRGQDVALRCDPISGHVSLYWYRQALGQGPEFLTYFNYEAQQDKSGLPNDRFSAERPEGSISTLTIQRTEQRDSAMYRCASSRRYAGGWSNQPQHFGDGTRLSIL.

The rearrangement uses TRBV12-5 and TRBJ2-3; no definite D call. CDR3 length: 16 residues. Germline V gene sequence: CDR1 LGHNT, CDR2 FRNRAP. Trimming took 0 bases from V and 1 from J, leaving 11 bases between them. The CDR3 sequence: CASGLVLPTGTDTQYF. The CDR3 DNA follows: TGTGCTAGTGGTTTGGTACTTCCCACAGGCACAGATACGCAGTATTTT.

The chain carries TRBV4-3 and TRBJ2-7, with D tentatively TRBD1 (6 bases). From germline, CDR1 is LGHNA and CDR2 YSLEER. The V end was cut by 6 bases, the J end by 4 bases, with 19 bases between. This CDR3 region has 15 residues. The CDR3 loop reads CASRRITGQKYEQYF. For the CDR3, the DNA is TGCGCCAGCAGACGAATCACGGGACAAAAATACGAGCAGTACTTC.

The V and J genes are TRBV10-1 and TRBJ2-1, with TRBD2 identical over 8 bases. From germline, CDR1 is WNHNN and CDR2 SYGVQD (reference sequence). The CDR3 is 16 amino acids. V shed 3 bases and J 6 bases; nucleotides not matched to a gene: 10. CDR3 in DNA: TGCGCCAGCAGTGACCCGGCGGGGGGCCGGGGCAATGAGCAGTTCTTC. Protein sequence: CASSDPAGGRGNEQFF.

J is TRBJ1-3 and V is TRBV5-1; D might be TRBD1 (5 bases). V shed 0 bases and J shed 3 bases, with 7 bases lying between them. CDR1 is SGHRS and CDR2 is YFSETQ in the germline V gene. The CDR3 is made up of 14 amino acids. The CDR3 spells CASSLAGVGNTIYF. The CDR3 DNA reads TGCGCCAGCAGCTTGGCGGGGGTTGGAAACACCATATATTTT.

V usage is TRBV10-2 and J usage is TRBJ2-7; D not resolved. CDR1 WSHSY and CDR2 SAAADI come from the germline V gene. The ends were cut back, 2 bases at V and 4 bases at J, with 6 bases in the middle. The CDR3 contains 12 residues. The CDR3 sequence: CASSEPGYEQYF. The CDR3, as DNA: TGCGCCAGCAGTGAGCCCGGTTACGAGCAGTACTTC.

The J gene is TRBJ2-2, the V gene TRBV6-2 or TRBV6-3, with TRBD2 matching over 12 bases. V lost 6 bases to trimming and J lost 9 bases; unmatched junction nucleotides: 14. The germline CDR1 and CDR2 sequences are MNHEY and SVGEGT. CDR3 size: 17 residues. The CDR3: CASRPLGLAGSVRELFF. CDR3 bases: TGTGCCAGCAGGCCTCTTGGACTAGCGGGGTCAGTGCGGGAGCTGTTTTTT.

The rearrangement uses TRBV4-2 and TRBJ2-7; D remains ambiguous. CDR1 is LGHNA and CDR2 is YNFKEQ in the germline V gene. V was cut by 2 bases and J by 2 bases, with 19 bases left in between. This CDR3 has 17 amino acids. The CDR3: CASSQSLTSSIPYEQYF. The CDR3 DNA is TGTGCCAGCAGCCAATCATTGACATCTTCAATTCCCTACGAGCAGTACTTC.

The chain combines TRBV28 with TRBJ1-3; D may be TRBD1 (5 bases). The CDR3 loop spans 18 amino acids. CDR1 and CDR2 (germline): MDHEN, SYDVKM. V dropped 1 base and J dropped 4 bases, with 20 bases sitting between them. The CDR3 spells CASSLLGRDLIGGNTIYF. The CDR3 DNA follows: TGTGCCAGCAGTTTATTGGGACGGGATCTGATCGGGGGAAACACCATATATTTT.

The chain uses TRBV11-2 and TRBJ2-5; D is perhaps TRBD1 (5 bases). CDR3 size: 11 residues. From germline, CDR1 is SGHAT and CDR2 FQNNGV. V gave up 6 bases and J gave up 4 bases, with 6 bases separating them. CDR3 in amino acids: CASRQGETQYF. The CDR3 bases are TGTGCCAGCAGGCAGGGAGAGACCCAGTACTTC.

V and J are TRBV6-2 or TRBV6-3 and TRBJ2-5, with D unresolved. Germline V CDR1 and CDR2: MNHEY, SVGEGT. V lost 5 bases and J 1 base, leaving 11 bases between the germline ends. The CDR3 covers 14 residues. As DNA, the CDR3 is TGTGCCAGCAGTGCTTACAACGGCCAAGAGACCCAGTACTTC. Residues: CASSAYNGQETQYF.

The chain is built from TRBV5-4 and TRBJ1-3, with D possibly TRBD1 on 5 matching bases. There are 14 residues in the CDR3. The V gene lost 4 bases and the J gene lost 0 bases, with 8 bases spanning the gap. In germline, CDR1 is SGHNT, CDR2 YYREEE (reference sequence). Written as DNA, the CDR3 is TGTGCCAGCAGCCTAGGGGTCTCTGGAAACACCATATATTTT. Amino acid sequence: CASSLGVSGNTIYF. Together with reference TRBV5-4 and TRBJ1-3, the CDR3 gives the full variable domain: ETGVTQSPTHLIKTRGQQVTLRCSSQSGHNTVSWYQQALGQGPQFIFQYYREEENGRGNFPPRFSGLQFPNYSSELNVNALELDDSALYLCASSLGVSGNTIYFGEGSWLTVV.

V usage is TRBV28 and J usage is TRBJ2-1, with 15 positions matching TRBD2. J gave up 7 bases and V 4 bases, and 5 bases lay outside the gene matches. The CDR3 spans 16 residues. The germline V gene has CDR1 MDHEN and CDR2 SYDVKM. The CDR3 here is CASSSRGLAGGNEQFF. DNA of the CDR3: TGTGCCAGCAGTTCGAGGGGACTAGCGGGGGGTAATGAGCAGTTCTTC. Supplemented by reference TRBV28 and TRBJ2-1, the full variable domain reads DVKVTQSSRYLVKRTGEKVFLECVQDMDHENMFWYRQDPGLGLRLIYFSYDVKMKEKGDIPEGYSVSREKKERFSLILESASTNQTSMYLCASSSRGLAGGNEQFFGPGTRLTVL.

The chain is built from TRBV6-2 or TRBV6-3 and TRBJ2-4; 11 nucleotides line up with TRBD2. Germline V lookup: CDR1 MNHEY, CDR2 SVGEGT. The CDR3 length is 20 residues. After removal of 6 bases from V and 5 bases from J, the junction contained 21 bases not matched to a gene. The CDR3 DNA is TGTGCCAGCAGCCCAGTTTCTAGCGGGGGGCCCGTCTGGTTGGAAAACATTCAGTACTTC. Encoded protein: CASSPVSSGGPVWLENIQYF.

A single count supports this clone. J is TRBJ2-2 and V is TRBV6-4; a weak D match, TRBD2 (6 bases). The CDR3 consists of 14 residues. Trimming took 5 bases from V and 3 from J, leaving 10 bases between them. Germline CDR1 is MRHNA and CDR2 is SNTAGT. The CDR3 region has the DNA TGTGCCAGCAGTTTAGCGGAAGACACCGGGGAGCTGTTTTTT. It yields the protein CASSLAEDTGELFF.

The genes are TRBV7-2 and TRBJ2-7, with unresolved D. Germline V CDR1 and CDR2: SGHTA, FQGNSA. CDR3 length equals 12 residues. Trimming took 2 bases from V and 7 from J, leaving 9 bases between them. In DNA form, the CDR3 reads TGTGCCAGCAGCTTATTAGGTAGGGAGCAGTACTTC. Protein: CASSLLGREQYF.

This chain connects TRBV23-1 to TRBJ1-1; 7 positions agree with TRBD1. TRBV23-1 is annotated as an ORF whose role is uncertain. The V and J ends lost 4 bases and 5 bases, in that order; junction bases with no gene match: 19. The CDR3 is made up of 18 amino acids. The chain's CDR3 is CASSLIPPRGDFDTEAFF. The CDR3 nucleotides are TGCGCCAGCAGTCTAATCCCCCCCAGGGGGGATTTTGATACTGAAGCTTTCTTT.

This clone was observed once. The J gene is TRBJ1-1, the V gene TRBV6-2 or TRBV6-3; 7 bases line up with TRBD1. Germline CDR1 is MNHEY and CDR2 is SVGEGT. J lost 8 bases, V lost 4 bases, and 10 bases had no gene match. This CDR3 has 14 residues. CDR3 sequence: CASSSTRDSQEAFF. Here the CDR3 DNA reads TGTGCCAGCAGTTCAACCCGGGACAGTCAGGAAGCTTTCTTT.

This CDR3 reads CASSQGRRYEQYF. The CDR3 nucleotides are TGTGCCAGCAGCCAAGGGAGGAGGTACGAGCAGTACTTC. V is TRBV3-1 (or the pseudogene TRBV3-2) and J is TRBJ2-7; a weak D match, TRBD2 (5 bases). With 1 base removed from V and 4 bases from J, the gap between germline ends came to 8 bases. CDR3 length: 13 residues. Looked up from germline, CDR1 is LGHDT and CDR2 is YNNKEL (reference sequence).

The chain carries TRBV21-1 and TRBJ2-3; the table's D call, TRBD2, has no DNA check behind it. TRBV21-1 is given as a pseudogene. This CDR3 is built from 16 residues. CDR3 amino acids: CASSKTQAGGPGTQYF. Here the CDR3 DNA reads TGTGCCAGCAGCAAAACCCAAGCGGGGGGTCCCGGTACGCAGTATTTT.

J is TRBJ2-1 and V is TRBV15; 10 bases align to TRBD1. CDR1 and CDR2 from the germline V gene are LNHNV and YYDKDF (reference sequence). The CDR3 runs 13 residues. J lost 10 bases, V lost 10 bases, and 10 bases had no gene match. CDR3 amino acids: CAIRTGGLLEQFF. The CDR3 nucleotides are TGTGCCATCCGGACAGGGGGTCTTTTGGAGCAGTTCTTC.

The chain couples TRBV2 to TRBJ2-5, with D hard to call. V lost 2 bases and J lost 2, with 9 bases in between. The V gene's germline CDR1 is SNHLY and CDR2 FYNNEI. CDR3 length equals 14 residues. The CDR3: CASSESSRQETQYF. For the CDR3, the DNA is TGTGCCAGCAGTGAATCGTCTAGACAAGAGACCCAGTACTTC. Full variable domain (missing parts from reference TRBV2 and TRBJ2-5): EPEVTQTPSHQVTQMGQEVILRCVPISNHLYFYWYRQILGQKVEFLVSFYNNEISEKSEIFDDQFSVERPDGSNFTLKIRSTKLEDSAMYFCASSESSRQETQYFGPGTRLLVL.